The 10 T cell receptor beta chains presented below share a single source sample, sequenced in a study of blood T cell repertoires in COVID-19. The protocol was immunoSEQ multiplex PCR, while the TCRdb copy is restricted to in-frame clones and leaves out a portion. Of roughly 250,000 clones listed, roughly 77% were seen once; the top ten hold about 3%. The sample taken for sequencing was peripheral blood. The receptors stem from an elderly woman with acute or convalescent COVID-19.

This chain uses TRBV19 with TRBJ1-2; 11 nucleotides agree with TRBD1. V shed 8 bases, J shed 1 base, and the junction held 6 bases outside the gene matches. CDR3 size: 15 residues. Germline V lookup: CDR1 LNHDA, CDR2 SQIVND (reference sequence). For the CDR3, the DNA is TGTGCCAGTGGGGACAGGGGGAATATTAACTATGGCTACACCTTC. Its protein product is CASGDRGNINYGYTF.

This chain links TRBV3-1 (or the pseudogene TRBV3-2) with TRBJ2-3; the match to TRBD2 covers 11 bases. The CDR3 extends over 17 amino acids. Germline trimming cut 4 bases from V and 4 bases from J; bases unmatched to any gene: 10. Germline V gene sequence: CDR1 LGHDT, CDR2 YNNKEL (reference sequence). The CDR3 DNA reads TGTGCCAGCAGCCGCCAAACTAGCGGGAGTAGCTCAGATACGCAGTATTTT. Translating it yields CASSRQTSGSSSDTQYF.

The chain joins TRBV5-1 to TRBJ2-3, with D possibly being TRBD2 (5 bases). The CDR3 has 14 residues. Trimming removed 6 bases from V and 3 bases from J, with 14 bases in between. Germline V lookup: CDR1 SGHRS, CDR2 YFSETQ. The CDR3 nucleotides are TGCGCCAGCAAATATGGAGGTTTGACAGATACGCAGTATTTT. Its protein product is CASKYGGLTDTQYF.

In this sample, this clone turned up once. J is TRBJ1-6 and V is TRBV2, with 7 bases identical to TRBD1. From germline, CDR1 is SNHLY and CDR2 FYNNEI. The CDR3 runs 13 residues. The V and J ends lost 7 bases and 8 bases, in that order; junction bases with no gene match: 5. The CDR3 DNA reads TGTGCCAGCATGGGACAGATCTATTCACCCCTCCACTTT. Amino acids: CASMGQIYSPLHF.

The rearrangement joins TRBV7-6 to TRBJ2-3; a weak D match, TRBD2 (5 bases). This CDR3 comprises 15 residues. Trimming left V 1 base short and J 0 bases short, with 8 bases between. The germline gives CDR1 SGHVS, CDR2 FNYEAQ. The CDR3 loop reads CASSLGLHSTDTQYF. DNA for the CDR3: TGTGCCAGCAGCTTAGGACTACATAGCACAGATACGCAGTATTTT.

The rearrangement joins TRBV3-1 (or the pseudogene TRBV3-2) to TRBJ1-2, with D tentatively TRBD1 (6 bases). Trimming took off 6 bases at V and 4 bases at J, with 12 bases between the two ends. Germline CDR1 is LGHDT and CDR2 is YNNKEL (reference sequence). This CDR3 region has 13 residues. As DNA, the CDR3 is TGTGCCAGCAGGCCAGGGGCGGCCTATGGCTACACCTTC. Translated: CASRPGAAYGYTF.

Only one count was recorded for this clone. This chain uses TRBV6-5 with TRBJ2-3; no clear D. Germline lookup yields CDR1 MNHEY and CDR2 SVGAGI. CDR3 length: 12 residues. Trimming cost V 9 bases and J 1 base, with 8 bases left between them. The CDR3 protein is CASHPGTDTQYF. The CDR3 coding sequence is TGTGCCAGTCACCCAGGCACAGATACGCAGTATTTT.

This clone was found once. The CDR3 is CASSLQGALRDTQYF. The DNA of the CDR3 is TGTGCCAGCAGCTTACAGGGGGCTTTACGAGATACGCAGTATTTT. V gene TRBV7-8 combines with J gene TRBJ2-3, with 8 nucleotides matching TRBD1. Germline V gene lookup returns CDR1 SGHVS and CDR2 FQNEAQ. This CDR3 spans 15 amino acids. The J segment lost 5 bases and the V segment lost 2 bases, leaving 6 bases of the junction unmatched.

V is TRBV30 and J is TRBJ2-7, with a weak D call TRBD1 (5 bases). Germline V gene data show CDR1 as GTSNPN and CDR2 as SVGIG (reference sequence). The CDR3 sequence is 17 residues long. The V end was cut by 0 bases, the J end by 2 bases, with 20 bases between. The CDR3 sequence is CAWSVLPGQMAPYEQYF. The CDR3 DNA sequence: TGTGCCTGGAGTGTACTACCCGGACAAATGGCCCCCTACGAGCAGTACTTC.

The chain recombines TRBV28 with TRBJ2-3, with TRBD2 matching over 8 bases. The CDR3 runs to 15 residues. Losses at the gene ends were 5 bases for V and 4 bases for J; bases not matched to a gene: 8. Germline lookup yields CDR1 MDHEN and CDR2 SYDVKM. The CDR3 region is CASSVAGGGSDTQYF. In DNA form, the CDR3 reads TGTGCCAGCAGTGTCGCGGGGGGCGGGTCAGATACGCAGTATTTT.